The 8 T cell receptor beta chains presented below share a single source sample, sequenced in a study of identical twins. TCRdb fed the 5' RACE reads into MiXCR, producing one record per CDR3 protein. The data show roughly 230,000 distinct CDR3 sequences, about 8.3% seen once. These data were also filed under a second study, of yellow fever vaccine responses in identical twins.

Sequencing input: CD8+ T cells sorted from blood. The source is a woman aged 18-29 years in good health.

In its sample, this clonotype was seen a few times. V is TRBV4-3 and J is TRBJ1-3; D ambiguous. This CDR3 has 16 residues. Germline V CDR1 and CDR2: LGHNA, YSLEER. Trimming took off 4 bases at V and 0 bases at J, with 13 bases between the two ends. The CDR3 spells CASSREIDLSGNTIYF. The CDR3 nucleotides are TGCGCCAGCAGCCGTGAAATAGATCTCTCTGGAAACACCATATATTTT.

V gene TRBV2 combines with J gene TRBJ2-7, with 14 bases identical to TRBD2. V lost 3 bases, J lost 11 bases, and 6 bases stayed unmatched. CDR3 length: 14 amino acids. From germline, CDR1 is SNHLY and CDR2 FYNNEI. CDR3 sequence reads: CASSETSGRAAEYF. The CDR3 DNA sequence: TGTGCCAGCAGTGAGACTAGCGGGAGGGCCGCTGAGTACTTC.

This clonotype was detected only a few times. V usage is TRBV6-1 and J usage is TRBJ2-5, with D unclear. Trimming removed 6 bases from V and 3 bases from J, with 23 bases in between. This CDR3 is 17 amino acids long. Germline CDR1 reads MNHNS; CDR2 reads SASEGT. The CDR3 DNA reads TGTGCCAGCAGACCCCCGGCCCGGAGCAAGGTAGAAGAGACCCAGTACTTC. Amino acid sequence: CASRPPARSKVEETQYF.

J is TRBJ1-1 and V is TRBV7-9; D might be TRBD1 (5 bases). V was clipped by 5 bases and J by 1 base, with 8 bases between them. Germline V lookup: CDR1 SEHNR, CDR2 FQNEAQ (reference sequence). The CDR3 runs to 13 residues. The CDR3 protein is CASSHGTNTEAFF. The CDR3 region has the DNA TGTGCCAGCAGCCATGGGACGAACACTGAAGCTTTCTTT.

This clonotype was recorded a few times. This chain uses TRBV6-5 with TRBJ2-7, with D unresolved. Deletions cut 0 bases from V and 3 bases from J, with 9 bases between. The CDR3 sequence is 14 residues long. Germline V lookup: CDR1 MNHEY, CDR2 SVGAGI. CDR3 in amino acids: CASSYSTGYYEQYF. The CDR3 coding sequence is TGTGCCAGCAGTTACTCGACCGGATACTACGAGCAGTACTTC.

The chain couples TRBV5-1 to TRBJ1-4, with 10 nucleotides matching TRBD1. The CDR3 is made up of 14 amino acids. J gave up 8 bases and V 4 bases, and 5 bases lay outside the gene matches. Germline values: CDR1 SGHRS, CDR2 YFSETQ. CDR3 DNA: TGCGCCAGCAGCCCGGAGACAGGGGGCGAAAAACTGTTTTTT. Residues: CASSPETGGEKLFF.

The chain carries TRBV28 and TRBJ2-5; TRBD1 agrees at 9 bases. The V segment lost 4 bases and the J segment 5 bases; nucleotides outside the gene matches: 8. CDR3 size: 15 residues. Germline CDR1 and CDR2: MDHEN and SYDVKM. CDR3 sequence (DNA): TGTGCCAGCAGTTCCATAAGGACAGGGGTGGAGACCCAGTACTTC. Protein: CASSSIRTGVETQYF.

CDR3 coding DNA: TGTGCCAGCACGCGAGGGGGGGCCCAAGAGACCCAGTACTTC. It encodes CASTRGGAQETQYF. This rearrangement joins TRBV28 to TRBJ2-5; possibly TRBD2 for D (7 bases). CDR1 is MDHEN and CDR2 is SYDVKM in the germline V gene. This CDR3 spans 14 amino acids. Trimming stripped 7 bases from V and 1 base from J, with 13 bases between.